This is a list of T cell receptor beta chains from one sample in a study of blood T cells in healthy people across ages. TCRdb redid the calling of the 5' RACE reads with MiXCR, one entry per CDR3 protein. The sample lists 750,000 to 950,000 distinct CDR3 sequences; roughly 24% were seen once. These sequences were also reported in another study, on T cells of mothers and their children.

The sample comprised blood. The receptors originated from a boy younger than 18 in good health. Both conserved end residues are part of each CDR3. Clone size is given for some rows only: seen once, a few or many times, or a class if the clone is expanded.

CDR3 length: 11
clone size: few
V gene: TRBV11-2
CDR3 protein: CASSLDYPPYF

CDR3 length: 13
clone size: .
V gene: TRBV6-5
CDR3 protein: CASQTGEGSPLHF

CDR3 length: 14
clone size: many
V gene: TRBV10-3
CDR3 protein: CAISESRDGETQYF

CDR3 length: 14
clone size: .
V gene: TRBV10-2
CDR3 protein: CASSPDRALGTQYF

CDR3 length: 11
clone size: once
V gene: TRBV20-1
CDR3 protein: CSASTATTQCF

CDR3 length: 13
clone size: .
V gene: TRBV20-1
CDR3 protein: CSARDRASYEQYF

CDR3 length: 12
clone size: few
V gene: TRBV14
CDR3 protein: CASRDRNEKLFF

CDR3 length: 16
clone size: .
V gene: TRBV20-1
CDR3 protein: CSAPDLRGAGTETQYF

CDR3 length: 14
clone size: few
V gene: TRBV9
CDR3 protein: CASSGTGVPDEQFF

CDR3 length: 14
clone size: many
V gene: TRBV7-6
CDR3 protein: CASSPDRLQETQYF

CDR3 length: 18
clone size: .
V gene: TRBV6-6
CDR3 protein: CASSYSKPPGTGDREQYF

CDR3 length: 15
clone size: once
V gene: TRBV5-5
CDR3 protein: CASSNRQGRPYEQYF

CDR3 length: 16
clone size: .
V gene: TRBV12-3/TRBV12-4
CDR3 protein: CASRADRGPGTGELFF

CDR3 length: 17
clone size: few
V gene: TRBV11-2
CDR3 protein: CASSLMSGGLAKNIQYF

CDR3 length: 13
clone size: .
V gene: TRBV5-1
CDR3 protein: CASSTGDGEKLFF

CDR3 length: 14
clone size: few
V gene: TRBV20-1
CDR3 protein: CSARSSLGNEKLFF

CDR3 length: 17
clone size: few
V gene: TRBV6-5
CDR3 protein: CASSYSRTVGSGDTIYF

CDR3 length: 16
clone size: .
V gene: TRBV10-1
CDR3 protein: CASSESEGACNQPQHF

CDR3 length: 13
clone size: .
V gene: TRBV12-3/TRBV12-4
CDR3 protein: CASKDELNYGYTF

CDR3 length: 16
clone size: few
V gene: TRBV4-1
CDR3 protein: CASSQGSGLVKDEQFF

CDR3 length: 15
clone size: .
V gene: TRBV27
CDR3 protein: CASSLVRQAGSPLHF

CDR3 length: 12
clone size: few
V gene: TRBV20-1
CDR3 protein: CSAGTGFFEAFF

CDR3 length: 14
clone size: few
V gene: TRBV4-1
CDR3 protein: CASSQGGAKETQYF

CDR3 length: 17
clone size: few
V gene: TRBV20-1
CDR3 protein: CSAPIPSTSGRMGTQYF

CDR3 length: 13
clone size: .
V gene: TRBV29-1
CDR3 protein: CSVDQGGPDGYTF

CDR3 length: 15
clone size: few
V gene: TRBV29-1
CDR3 protein: CSVEDLRGGGETQYF

CDR3 length: 16
clone size: few
V gene: TRBV18
CDR3 protein: CASSPLDGGEWNEQFF

CDR3 length: 12
clone size: .
V gene: TRBV10-2
CDR3 protein: CASIGRSQTQYF

CDR3 length: 11
clone size: few
V gene: TRBV6-1
CDR3 protein: CASSVGGTVVF

CDR3 length: 13
clone size: once
V gene: TRBV6-1
CDR3 protein: CVSKIQGFQPQHF